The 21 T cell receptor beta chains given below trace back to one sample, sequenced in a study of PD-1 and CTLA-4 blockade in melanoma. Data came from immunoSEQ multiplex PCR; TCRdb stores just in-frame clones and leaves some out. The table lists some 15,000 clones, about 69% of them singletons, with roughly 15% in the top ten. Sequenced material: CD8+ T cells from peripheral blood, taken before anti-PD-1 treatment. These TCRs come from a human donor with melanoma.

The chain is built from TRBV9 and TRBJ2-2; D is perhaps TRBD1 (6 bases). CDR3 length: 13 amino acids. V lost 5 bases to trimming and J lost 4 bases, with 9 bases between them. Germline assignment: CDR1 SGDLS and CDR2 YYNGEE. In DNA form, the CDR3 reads TGTGCCAGCAGAACAGGGAGCACCGGGGAGCTGTTTTTT. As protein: CASRTGSTGELFF.

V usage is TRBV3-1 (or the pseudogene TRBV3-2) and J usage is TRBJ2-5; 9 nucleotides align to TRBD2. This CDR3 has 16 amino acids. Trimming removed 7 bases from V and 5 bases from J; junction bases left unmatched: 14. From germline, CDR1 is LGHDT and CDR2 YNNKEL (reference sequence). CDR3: CASNSRWLAGRETQYF. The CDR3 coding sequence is TGTGCCAGCAACTCTAGGTGGCTAGCGGGACGGGAGACCCAGTACTTC.

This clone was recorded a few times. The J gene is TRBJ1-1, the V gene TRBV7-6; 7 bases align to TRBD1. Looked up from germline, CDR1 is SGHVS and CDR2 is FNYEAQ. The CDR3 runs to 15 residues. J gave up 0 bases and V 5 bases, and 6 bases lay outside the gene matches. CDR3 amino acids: CASSQTTGLNTEAFF. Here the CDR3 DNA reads TGTGCCAGCAGCCAGACGACAGGGTTGAACACTGAAGCTTTCTTT. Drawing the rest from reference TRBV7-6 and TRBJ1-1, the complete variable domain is GAGVSQSPRYKVTKRGQDVALRCDPISGHVSLYWYRQALGQGPEFLTYFNYEAQQDKSGLPNDRFSAERPEGSISTLTIQRTEQRDSAMYRCASSQTTGLNTEAFFGQGTRLTVV.

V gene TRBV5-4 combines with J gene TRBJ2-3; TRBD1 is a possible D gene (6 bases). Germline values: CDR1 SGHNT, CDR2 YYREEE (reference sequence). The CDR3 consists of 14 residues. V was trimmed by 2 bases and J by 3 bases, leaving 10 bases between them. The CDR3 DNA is TGTGCCAGCAGCTTTCCGGACAGTACAGATACGCAGTATTTT. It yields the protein CASSFPDSTDTQYF.

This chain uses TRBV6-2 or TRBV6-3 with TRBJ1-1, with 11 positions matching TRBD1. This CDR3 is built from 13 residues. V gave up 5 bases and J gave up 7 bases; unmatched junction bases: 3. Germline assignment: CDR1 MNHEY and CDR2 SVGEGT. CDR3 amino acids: CASSAGTGGEAFF. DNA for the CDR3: TGTGCCAGCAGTGCCGGGACAGGGGGTGAAGCTTTCTTT.

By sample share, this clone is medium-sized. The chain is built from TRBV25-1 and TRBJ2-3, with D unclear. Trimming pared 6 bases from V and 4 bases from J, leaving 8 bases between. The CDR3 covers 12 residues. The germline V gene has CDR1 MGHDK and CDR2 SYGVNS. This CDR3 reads CASSPGADTQYF. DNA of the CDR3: TGTGCCAGCAGCCCTGGGGCAGATACGCAGTATTTT. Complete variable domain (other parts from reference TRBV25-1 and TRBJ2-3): EADIYQTPRYLVIGTGKKITLECSQTMGHDKMYWYQQDPGMELHLIHYSYGVNSTEKGDLSSESTVSRIRTEHFPLTLESARPSHTSQYLCASSPGADTQYFGPGTRLTVL.

The DNA of the CDR3 is TGTGCCAGTAGTATCACTACAGGGTTAGGAAACACCATATATTTT. Its protein is CASSITTGLGNTIYF. The chain uses TRBV19 and TRBJ1-3, with TRBD1 as a possible D gene (6 bases). Trimming left V 3 bases short and J 4 bases short, with 13 bases between. There are 15 residues in the CDR3. Germline V CDR1 and CDR2: LNHDA, SQIVND (reference sequence).

The CDR3 spells CAWSPSEEKLFF. CDR3 bases: TGTGCCTGGAGTCCCTCAGAGGAAAAACTGTTTTTT. The rearrangement joins TRBV30 to TRBJ1-4; no clear D gene. This CDR3 region has 12 residues. With 2 bases removed from V and 8 bases from J, the gap between germline ends came to 9 bases. Germline assignment: CDR1 GTSNPN and CDR2 SVGIG (reference sequence).

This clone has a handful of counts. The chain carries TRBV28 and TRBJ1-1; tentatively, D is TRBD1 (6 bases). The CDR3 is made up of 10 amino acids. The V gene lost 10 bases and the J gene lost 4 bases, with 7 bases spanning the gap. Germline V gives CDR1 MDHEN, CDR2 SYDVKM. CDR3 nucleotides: TGTGCCATAGGGGGCACTGAAGCTTTCTTT. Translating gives CAIGGTEAFF.

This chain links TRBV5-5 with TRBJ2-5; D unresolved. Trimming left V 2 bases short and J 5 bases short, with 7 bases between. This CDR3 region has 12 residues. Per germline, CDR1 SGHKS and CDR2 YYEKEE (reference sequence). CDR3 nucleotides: TGTGCCAGCAGCTTCACCGGGGAGACCCAGTACTTC. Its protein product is CASSFTGETQYF.

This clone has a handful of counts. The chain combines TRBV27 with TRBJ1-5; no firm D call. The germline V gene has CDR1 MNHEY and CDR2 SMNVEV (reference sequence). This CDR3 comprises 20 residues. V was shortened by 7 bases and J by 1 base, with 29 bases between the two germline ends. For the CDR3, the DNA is TGTGCCAGCACCTCGCGGCGGAAAAGGTCTTCTGGAGAGAGCAATCAGCCCCAGCATTTT. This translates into CASTSRRKRSSGESNQPQHF.

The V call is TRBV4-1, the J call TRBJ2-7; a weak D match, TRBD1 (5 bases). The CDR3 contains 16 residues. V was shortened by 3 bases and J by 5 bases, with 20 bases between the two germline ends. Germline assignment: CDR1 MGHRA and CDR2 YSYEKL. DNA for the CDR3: TGCGCCAGCAGCCACCGGGCGACAGCGACCCTCGACGAGCAGTACTTC. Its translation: CASSHRATATLDEQYF.

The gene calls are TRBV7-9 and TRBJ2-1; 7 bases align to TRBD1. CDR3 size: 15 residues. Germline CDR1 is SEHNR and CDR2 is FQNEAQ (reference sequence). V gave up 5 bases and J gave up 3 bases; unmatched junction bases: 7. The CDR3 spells CASSPDRISYNEQFF. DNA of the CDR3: TGTGCCAGCAGCCCGGACAGGATAAGCTACAATGAGCAGTTCTTC.

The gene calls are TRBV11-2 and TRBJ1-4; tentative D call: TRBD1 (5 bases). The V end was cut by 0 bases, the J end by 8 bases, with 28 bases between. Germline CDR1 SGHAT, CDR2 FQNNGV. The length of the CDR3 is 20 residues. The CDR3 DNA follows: TGTGCCAGCAGCTTAGATTGGGACGAACCTGTACAAGCCCAGGGCGAAAAACTGTTTTTT. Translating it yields CASSLDWDEPVQAQGEKLFF.

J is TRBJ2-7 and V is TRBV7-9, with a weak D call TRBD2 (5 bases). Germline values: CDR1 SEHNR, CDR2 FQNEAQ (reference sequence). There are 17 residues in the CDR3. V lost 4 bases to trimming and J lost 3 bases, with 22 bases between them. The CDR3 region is CASSSHPGFESLYEQYF. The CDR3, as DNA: TGTGCCAGCAGCTCACACCCGGGGTTCGAAAGTCTCTACGAGCAGTACTTC.

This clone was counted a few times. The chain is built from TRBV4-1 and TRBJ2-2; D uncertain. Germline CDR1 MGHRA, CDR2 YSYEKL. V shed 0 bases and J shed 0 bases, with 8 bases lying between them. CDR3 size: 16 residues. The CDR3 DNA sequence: TGCGCCAGCAGCCAAGACAGGATCGCGAACACCGGGGAGCTGTTTTTT. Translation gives CASSQDRIANTGELFF.

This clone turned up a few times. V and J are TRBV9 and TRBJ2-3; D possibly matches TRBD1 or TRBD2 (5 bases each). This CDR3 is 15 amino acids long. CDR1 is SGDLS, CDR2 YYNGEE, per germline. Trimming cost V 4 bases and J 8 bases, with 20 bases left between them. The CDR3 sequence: CASSPRTGDLGTQYF. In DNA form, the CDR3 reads TGTGCCAGCAGCCCTCGGACCGGGGACCTCGGTACGCAGTATTTT.

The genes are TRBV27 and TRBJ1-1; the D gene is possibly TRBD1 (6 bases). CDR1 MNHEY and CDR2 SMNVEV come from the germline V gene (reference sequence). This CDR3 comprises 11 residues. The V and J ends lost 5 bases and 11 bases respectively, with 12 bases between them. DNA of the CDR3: TGTGCCAGCAGTACAGGGTTACAGGCTTTCTTT. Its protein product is CASSTGLQAFF.

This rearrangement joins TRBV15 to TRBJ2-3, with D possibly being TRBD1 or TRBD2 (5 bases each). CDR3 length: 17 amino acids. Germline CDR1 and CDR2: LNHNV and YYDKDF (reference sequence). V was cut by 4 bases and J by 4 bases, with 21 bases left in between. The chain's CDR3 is CATSTRGALRSSDTQYF. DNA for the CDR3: TGTGCCACCAGCACCAGAGGGGCCTTAAGGAGTTCAGATACGCAGTATTTT.

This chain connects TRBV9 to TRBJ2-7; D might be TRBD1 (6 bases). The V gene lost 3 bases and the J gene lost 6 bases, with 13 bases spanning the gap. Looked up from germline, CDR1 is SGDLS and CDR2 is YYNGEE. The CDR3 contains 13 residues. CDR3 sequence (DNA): TGTGCCAGCAGCGACACCAGGGGACGCGAGCAGTACTTC. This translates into CASSDTRGREQYF.

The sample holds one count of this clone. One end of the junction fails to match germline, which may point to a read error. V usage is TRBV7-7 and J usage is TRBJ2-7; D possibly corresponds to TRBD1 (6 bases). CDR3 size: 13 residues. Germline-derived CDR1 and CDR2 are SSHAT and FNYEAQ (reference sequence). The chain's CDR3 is CASSLIQGDEQYF. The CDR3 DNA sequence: TGTGCTAGCAGCCTGATACAGGGCGACGAGCAGTACTTC.